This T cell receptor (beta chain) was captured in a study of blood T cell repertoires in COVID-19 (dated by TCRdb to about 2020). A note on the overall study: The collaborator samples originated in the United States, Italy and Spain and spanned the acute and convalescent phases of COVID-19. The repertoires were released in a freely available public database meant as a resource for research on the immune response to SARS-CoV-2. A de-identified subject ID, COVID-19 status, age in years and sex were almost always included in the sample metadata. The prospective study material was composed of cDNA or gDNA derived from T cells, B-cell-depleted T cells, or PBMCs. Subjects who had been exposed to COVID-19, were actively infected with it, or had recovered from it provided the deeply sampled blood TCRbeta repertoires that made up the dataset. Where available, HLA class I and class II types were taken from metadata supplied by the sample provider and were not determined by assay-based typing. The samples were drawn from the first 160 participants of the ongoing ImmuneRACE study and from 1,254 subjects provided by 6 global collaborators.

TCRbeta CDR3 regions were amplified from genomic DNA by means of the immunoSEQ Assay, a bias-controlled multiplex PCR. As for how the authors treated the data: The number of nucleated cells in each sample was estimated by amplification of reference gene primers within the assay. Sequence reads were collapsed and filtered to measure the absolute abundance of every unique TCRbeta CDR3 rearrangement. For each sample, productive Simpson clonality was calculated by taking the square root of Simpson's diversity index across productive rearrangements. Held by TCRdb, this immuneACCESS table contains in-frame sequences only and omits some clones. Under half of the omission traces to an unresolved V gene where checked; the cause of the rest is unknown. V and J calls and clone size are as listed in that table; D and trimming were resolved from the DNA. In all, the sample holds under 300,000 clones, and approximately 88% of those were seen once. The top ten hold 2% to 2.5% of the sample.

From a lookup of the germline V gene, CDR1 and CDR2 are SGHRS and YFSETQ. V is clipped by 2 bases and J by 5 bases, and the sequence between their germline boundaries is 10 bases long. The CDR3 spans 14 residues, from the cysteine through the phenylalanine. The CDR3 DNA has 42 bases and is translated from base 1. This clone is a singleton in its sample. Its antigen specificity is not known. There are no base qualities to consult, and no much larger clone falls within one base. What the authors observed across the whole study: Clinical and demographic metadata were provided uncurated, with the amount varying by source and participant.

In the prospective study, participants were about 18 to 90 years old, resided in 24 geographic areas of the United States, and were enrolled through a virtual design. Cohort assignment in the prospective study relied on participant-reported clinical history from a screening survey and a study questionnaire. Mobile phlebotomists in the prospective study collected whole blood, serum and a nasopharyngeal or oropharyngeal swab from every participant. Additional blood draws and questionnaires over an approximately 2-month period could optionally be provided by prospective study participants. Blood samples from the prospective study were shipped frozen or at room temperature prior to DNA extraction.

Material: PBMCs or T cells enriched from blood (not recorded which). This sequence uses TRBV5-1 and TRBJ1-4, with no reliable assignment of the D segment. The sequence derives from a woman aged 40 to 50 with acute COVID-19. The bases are TGCGCCAGCAGCTTCGGACTGTTAAATGAAAAACTGTTTTTT. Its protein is CASSFGLLNEKLFF. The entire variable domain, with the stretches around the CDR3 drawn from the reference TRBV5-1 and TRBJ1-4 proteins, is KAGVTQTPRYLIKTRGQQVTLSCSPISGHRSVSWYQQTPGQGLQFLFEYFSETQRNKGNFPGRFSGRQFSNSRSEMNVSTLELGDSALYLCASSFGLLNEKLFFGSGTQLSVL.